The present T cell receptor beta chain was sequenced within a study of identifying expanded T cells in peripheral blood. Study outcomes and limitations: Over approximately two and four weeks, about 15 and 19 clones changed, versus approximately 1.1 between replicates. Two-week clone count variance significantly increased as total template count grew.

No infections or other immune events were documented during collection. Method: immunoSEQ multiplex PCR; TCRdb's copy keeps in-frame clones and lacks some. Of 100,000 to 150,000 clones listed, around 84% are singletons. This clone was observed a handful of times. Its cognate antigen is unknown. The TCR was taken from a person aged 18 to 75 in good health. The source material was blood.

CDR3 sequence: CASSQVGWSGDRGQEYTF. DNA of the CDR3: TGCGCCAGCAGCCAAGTAGGGTGGAGTGGGGACAGGGGGCAGGAGTACACCTTC. The chain carries TRBV4-3 and TRBJ1-2; 12 bases agree with TRBD1. Germline CDR1 reads LGHNA; CDR2 reads YSLEER. Losses at the gene ends were 1 base for V and 11 bases for J; bases not matched to a gene: 17. There are 18 residues in the CDR3.